This T cell receptor beta chain comes out of a study of patients and donors after allogeneic stem cell transplantation. Germline V gene data show CDR1 as LGHDT and CDR2 as YNNKEL (reference sequence). The CDR3 contains 15 residues. Trimming pared 0 bases from V and 1 base from J, leaving 9 bases between. TCRdb used MiXCR to reprocess the RT-PCR reads, holding one entry per CDR3 protein. The sample includes more than 850,000 distinct CDR3 sequences, roughly 18% of them seen just once. What was sequenced was blood, either unsorted or a sorted T cell fraction (not recorded which). The rearrangement uses TRBV3-1 and TRBJ1-1; TRBD1 is a possible D gene (5 bases). The source of this sequence is a human donor who was either an allogeneic HSCT recipient or a stem cell or donor lymphocyte infusion donor (not recorded which). It is not recorded whose cells these are; they may come from a transplant donor. The DNA for the CDR3 is TGTGCCAGCAGCCAAGAGGCAGGGCGGAACACTGAAGCTTTCTTT. Amino acids: CASSQEAGRNTEAFF.